The T cell receptor beta chain described here comes from a study of T cell responses to AZD1222 COVID-19 vaccine. Turning to this clone: Its antigen is still unknown.

Some clones are missing from TCRdb's copy, which holds only in-frame ones; the method was immunoSEQ multiplex PCR. The table includes 140,000 or so clones, 80% to 95% detected once. Germline V gene lookup returns CDR1 SGHVS and CDR2 FQNEAQ. The CDR3 length is 12 residues. Trimming shortened V by 6 bases and J by 5 bases, and 11 bases separated the two germline ends. Study results and limitations: Recipients of two AZD1222 doses showed rising Spike-specific TCR breadth and depth.

This TCR derives from an adult who received the AZD1222 COVID-19 vaccine. The specimen was peripheral blood, collected 28 days after the second AZD1222 dose. V gene TRBV7-8 combines with J gene TRBJ2-7; TRBD1 or TRBD2 may be the D gene (5 bases each). Here the CDR3 reads CASRGRGDEQYF. CDR3 coding DNA: TGTGCCAGCAGGGGACGGGGCGACGAGCAGTACTTC.